One and the same sample provided the 8 T cell receptor beta chains below, sequenced in a study of neurological immune-mediated disorders. TCRdb reprocessed the 5' RACE reads with MiXCR, giving one entry per CDR3 protein. The top ten clones hold 15% of a sample with 70,000 to 95,000 distinct CDR3 sequences, 15% to 20% of them seen once. Source material: PBMCs. The receptor source for this set is a woman in her forties in good health.

This clonotype was found many times. The rearrangement uses TRBV27 and TRBJ1-1, with a tentative D call TRBD1 (5 bases). This CDR3 has 14 amino acids. The germline V gene encodes CDR1 MNHEY and CDR2 SMNVEV (reference sequence). Trimming cost V 6 bases and J 1 base, with 12 bases left between them. CDR3 nucleotides: TGTGCCAGCAGGTCAGGGTTTGGGAACACTGAAGCTTTCTTT. Amino acid sequence: CASRSGFGNTEAFF.

There are many counts of this clonotype. V and J are TRBV4-3 and TRBJ2-2; 9 positions match TRBD2. Trimming took 2 bases from V and 12 from J; bases not matched to a gene: 7. Germline loops: CDR1 LGHNA, CDR2 YSLEER. CDR3 length: 14 amino acids. The CDR3 DNA sequence: TGCGCCAGCAGCCAAACGTTCAGCGGGGGGCAGCTGTTTTTT. Its translation: CASSQTFSGGQLFF.

The table lists this clonotype with many counts. CDR3 in DNA: TGTGCCAGCAGCCAAGTTAAAGGGGACGCCACCGGGGAGCTGTTTTTT. Its protein product is CASSQVKGDATGELFF. The chain couples TRBV4-2 to TRBJ2-2; either TRBD1 or TRBD2 may supply D (5 bases each). Trimming removed 1 base at V and 4 bases at J, with 13 bases between. Germline V gene sequence: CDR1 LGHNA, CDR2 YNFKEQ. This CDR3 contains 16 residues.

The chain joins TRBV6-5 to TRBJ1-5, with D unresolved. The CDR3 runs to 13 residues. Germline V gene sequence: CDR1 MNHEY, CDR2 SVGAGI. Trimming left V 6 bases short and J 0 bases short, with 6 bases between. CDR3 sequence reads: CASRLASNQPQHF. As DNA, the CDR3 is TGTGCCAGCAGGCTTGCTAGCAATCAGCCCCAGCATTTT.

This clonotype occurred many times. J is TRBJ2-3 and V is TRBV7-9; tentative D call: TRBD2 (6 bases). The germline gives CDR1 SEHNR, CDR2 FQNEAQ (reference sequence). This CDR3 is built from 14 residues. Trimming took off 7 bases at V and 5 bases at J, with 16 bases between the two ends. The CDR3 is CASTRDGTRDTQYF. The CDR3 bases are TGTGCCAGCACCCGTGACGGGACTCGAGATACGCAGTATTTT.

This clonotype was observed many times. V and J are TRBV25-1 and TRBJ2-3; 15 positions agree with TRBD2. Trimming removed 5 bases from V and 3 bases from J; junction bases left unmatched: 9. This CDR3 comprises 18 residues. CDR1 is MGHDK and CDR2 is SYGVNS in the germline V gene. The CDR3 coding sequence is TGTGCCAGCAGTCCCCGGGGGACTAGCGGGGGGAAAACAGATACGCAGTATTTT. Residues: CASSPRGTSGGKTDTQYF.

This clonotype was recorded at least ten times. V is TRBV20-1 and J is TRBJ2-5; no clear D gene. V dropped 0 bases and J dropped 4 bases, with 3 bases sitting between them. Germline V gene data show CDR1 as DFQATT and CDR2 as SNEGSKA (reference sequence). This CDR3 spans 11 amino acids. The CDR3 protein is CSARDLETQYF. The CDR3 DNA reads TGCAGTGCTAGAGATCTAGAGACCCAGTACTTC.

Ten or more counts support this clonotype. The gene calls are TRBV7-2 and TRBJ2-5, with TRBD2 matching over 8 bases. The germline V gene has CDR1 SGHTA and CDR2 FQGNSA. The CDR3 spans 15 residues. With 1 base clipped from V and 2 bases from J, the junction kept 3 bases outside the gene matches. The CDR3 bases are TGTGCCAGCAGCTTAGTAGGGACTAGACAAGAGACCCAGTACTTC. Residues: CASSLVGTRQETQYF.